A single sample gave rise to the 18 T cell receptor beta chains below, sequenced in a study of cytomegalovirus exposure and HLA in healthy donors. The PCR made use of 60 Vbeta and 13 Jbeta primers. Produced via immunoSEQ multiplex PCR; TCRdb's table is partial and in-frame only. The data contain under 200,000 clones, 68% of them seen just once; the ten biggest clones take up over 1.2%. The sequencing input was PBMCs. These receptor sequences come from a man aged 50-59 years in good health and CMV-seronegative.

This clone has more than one count but fewer than ten. The rearrangement links TRBV7-9 to TRBJ1-1, with TRBD1 identical over 7 bases. The trim removed 1 base at V and 0 bases at J, leaving 2 bases unmatched. CDR1 and CDR2 (germline): SEHNR, FQNEAQ (reference sequence). The CDR3 contains 15 residues. CDR3 protein: CASSLEGQMNTEAFF. The CDR3 DNA sequence: TGTGCCAGCAGCTTAGAGGGACAGATGAACACTGAAGCTTTCTTT.

This chain uses TRBV7-2 with TRBJ2-1; D unresolved. This CDR3 has 15 amino acids. Trimming took 6 bases from V and 0 from J, leaving 12 bases between them. CDR1 and CDR2 (germline): SGHTA, FQGNSA. The CDR3 spells CASSQESFSYNEQFF. The CDR3 DNA reads TGTGCCAGCAGTCAAGAGTCCTTCTCCTACAATGAGCAGTTCTTC.

The V gene is TRBV7-2, the J gene TRBJ1-2; D is undetermined. There are 12 residues in the CDR3. The ends were cut back, 3 bases at V and 2 bases at J, with 4 bases in the middle. The germline V gene encodes CDR1 SGHTA and CDR2 FQGNSA. CDR3 DNA sequence: TGTGCCAGCAGCTTTGTAAACTATGGCTACACCTTC. It encodes CASSFVNYGYTF.

This clone has a single count. The rearrangement joins TRBV5-4 to TRBJ2-7; D ambiguous. CDR1 and CDR2 from the germline V gene are SGHNT and YYREEE (reference sequence). The CDR3 spans 13 residues. V was clipped by 3 bases and J by 1 base, with 8 bases between them. Written as DNA, the CDR3 is TGTGCCAGCAGCTCTACGATTTCCTACGAGCAGTACTTC. Residues: CASSSTISYEQYF.

This clone was seen a single time. This chain links TRBV28 with TRBJ2-3; D might be TRBD1 (5 bases). The ends were cut back, 4 bases at V and 1 base at J, with 9 bases in the middle. The CDR3 has 14 amino acids. Germline V CDR1 and CDR2: MDHEN, SYDVKM. CDR3 region: CASSSPQGTDTQYF. CDR3 DNA: TGTGCCAGCAGTTCCCCACAGGGCACAGATACGCAGTATTTT.

The chain combines TRBV2 with TRBJ1-2; 7 positions match TRBD1. With 2 bases clipped from V and 4 bases from J, the junction kept 4 bases outside the gene matches. The CDR3 is 14 residues long. Germline V gives CDR1 SNHLY, CDR2 FYNNEI. The CDR3 sequence is CASSERGHSYGYTF. The CDR3 DNA reads TGTGCCAGCAGTGAAAGGGGGCATAGCTATGGCTACACCTTC.

The chain has TRBV7-2 and TRBJ2-7, with a possible D match to TRBD1 (5 bases). This CDR3 is 15 amino acids long. Looked up from germline, CDR1 is SGHTA and CDR2 is FQGNSA. Between the trimmed V and J ends, which lost 4 bases and 3 bases, there was a span of 16 bases. CDR3 loop: CASSSRQISGYEQYF. DNA of the CDR3: TGTGCCAGCAGCTCCCGACAGATTTCCGGCTACGAGCAGTACTTC.

The V and J genes are TRBV15 and TRBJ1-1; weak D call: TRBD1 (5 bases). The CDR3 has 14 residues. Germline assignment: CDR1 LNHNV and CDR2 YYDKDF (reference sequence). V was cut by 1 base and J by 5 bases, with 11 bases left in between. CDR3 in amino acids: CATSRGRGRTEAFF. In DNA, the CDR3 is TGTGCCACCAGCAGAGGGCGGGGGAGAACTGAAGCTTTCTTT.

CDR3 amino acids: CASSIGRQGNEKLFF. The CDR3 nucleotides are TGTGCCAGTAGTATAGGGAGACAGGGAAATGAAAAACTGTTTTTT. The chain recombines TRBV19 with TRBJ1-4, with 7 bases that match TRBD1. The CDR3 is made up of 15 amino acids. Germline lookup yields CDR1 LNHDA and CDR2 SQIVND (reference sequence). The ends lost 1 base at V and 5 bases at J; junction bases unmatched: 4.

J is TRBJ2-2 and V is TRBV7-3, with no clear D. This CDR3 has 14 amino acids. V lost 11 bases to trimming and J lost 7 bases, with 20 bases between them. Per the germline V gene, CDR1 is SGHTA and CDR2 is FQGTGA. This CDR3 reads CADLVADSSGELFF. The CDR3 DNA follows: TGTGCCGACCTCGTGGCGGATTCCAGCGGGGAGCTGTTTTTT.

In its sample, this clone was seen a few times. The V gene is TRBV18, the J gene TRBJ1-6; possibly TRBD1 for D (5 bases). V dropped 5 bases and J dropped 10 bases, with 12 bases sitting between them. The CDR3 has 13 amino acids. Germline assignment: CDR1 KGHSH and CDR2 LQKENI. The CDR3 bases are TGTGCCAGCTCATCCGAAAGGACATCACCCCTCCACTTT. It yields the protein CASSSERTSPLHF.

The chain carries TRBV4-1 and TRBJ1-2; D not resolved. The germline V and J ends were trimmed by 0 bases and 4 bases, with 12 bases remaining between them. The CDR3 totals 15 residues. Germline assignment: CDR1 MGHRA and CDR2 YSYEKL. The DNA for the CDR3 is TGCGCCAGCAGCCAAGATCGGAGAGGTCGCTATGGCTACACCTTC. It codes for CASSQDRRGRYGYTF.

This clone was detected once. V gene TRBV6-5 combines with J gene TRBJ1-1, with a possible D match to TRBD1 (6 bases). CDR3 size: 13 residues. Germline V gene lookup returns CDR1 MNHEY and CDR2 SVGAGI. The V and J ends lost 5 bases and 5 bases respectively, with 12 bases between them. The CDR3 protein is CASSGYRVTEAFF. The CDR3 nucleotides read TGTGCCAGCAGTGGGTACAGGGTTACTGAAGCTTTCTTT.

This clone was counted between two and nine times. The genes are TRBV4-1 and TRBJ2-1; D is undetermined. With 1 base removed from V and 8 bases from J, the gap between germline ends came to 6 bases. CDR1 is MGHRA, CDR2 YSYEKL, per germline. This CDR3 has 12 amino acids. CDR3 DNA: TGCGCCAGCAGCCAAGTCCGGGATGAGCAGTTCTTC. Amino acid sequence: CASSQVRDEQFF.

This chain links TRBV9 with TRBJ2-2; D is perhaps TRBD2 (6 bases). The CDR3 has 15 amino acids. Germline V gene lookup returns CDR1 SGDLS and CDR2 YYNGEE. The V gene lost 7 bases and the J gene lost 0 bases, with 13 bases spanning the gap. CDR3: CASSLRGSNTGELFF. CDR3 DNA sequence: TGTGCCAGCTCCCTTCGGGGGTCGAACACCGGGGAGCTGTTTTTT.

The chain uses TRBV6-1 and TRBJ1-2; no firm D call. The ends were cut back, 6 bases at V and 5 bases at J, with 16 bases in the middle. There are 14 residues in the CDR3. CDR1 MNHNS and CDR2 SASEGT come from the germline V gene. For the CDR3, the DNA is TGTGCCAGCAGGACCCAGGACGCGGGGTATGGCTACACCTTC. Its protein is CASRTQDAGYGYTF.

The rearrangement uses TRBV29-1 and TRBJ2-5; possibly TRBD1 for D (5 bases). With 3 bases removed from V and 2 bases from J, the gap between germline ends came to 10 bases. The germline CDR1 and CDR2 sequences are SQVTM and ANQGSEA. CDR3 length equals 13 residues. The CDR3 sequence is CSVENRRQETQYF. The CDR3 bases are TGCAGCGTTGAGAACAGGCGACAAGAGACCCAGTACTTC.

V usage is TRBV15 and J usage is TRBJ2-4, with a possible D match to TRBD1 (6 bases). Germline V CDR1 and CDR2: LNHNV, YYDKDF (reference sequence). Trimming removed 3 bases at V and 6 bases at J, with 24 bases between. The CDR3 is 18 amino acids. The CDR3: CATSRGEQGYLLGNIQYF. As DNA, the CDR3 is TGTGCCACCAGCAGGGGGGAACAGGGTTATCTTCTCGGAAACATTCAGTACTTC.